This is a list of T cell receptor beta chains from one sample in a study of blood T cell repertoires in COVID-19. TCRdb keeps only in-frame clones here, not all; method: immunoSEQ multiplex PCR. The sample has over 150,000 clones, roughly 84% seen once. Sequencing used peripheral blood. These receptors all stem from a human donor in a cohort sampled during active COVID-19. Both conserved end residues are part of each CDR3. Fields, in order: D gene, V gene, clone size, J gene, CDR3 DNA, CDR3 protein. The D gene is left open where the match is weak. Where a row states a size, it is once, few, many or the class of an expanded clone; other rows omit it.

NA	TRBV6-5	NA	TRBJ1-1	TGTGCCAGCAGACCCCCTGGGGCCTTAAGTGAAGCTTTCTTT	CASRPPGALSEAFF
NA	TRBV14	NA	TRBJ2-7	TGTGCCAGCAGAACCTCGCGGGGAGTCGAGCAGTACTTC	CASRTSRGVEQYF
TRBD2	TRBV11-3	NA	TRBJ2-1	TGTGCCAGCAGCCCTCGGGCGGGAGTCAATGAGCAGTTCTTC	CASSPRAGVNEQFF
TRBD1	TRBV6-6	NA	TRBJ2-7	TGTGCCAGCAGTTACTCGACAGGGGCAAACTACGAGCAGTACTTC	CASSYSTGANYEQYF
TRBD2	TRBV7-9	NA	TRBJ2-1	TGTGCCAGCAGCTCGACTGGAGCGGGGTACACCTACAATGAGCAGTTCTTC	CASSSTGAGYTYNEQFF
NA	TRBV6-6	NA	TRBJ2-7	TGTGCCAGCGTTGGGGGCCCAAACTACGAGCAGTACTTC	CASVGGPNYEQYF
NA	TRBV7-2	NA	TRBJ2-2	TGTGCCAGCAGCTTAGGGGGTAGCGTACAGACCGGGGAGCTGTTTTTT	CASSLGGSVQTGELFF
NA	TRBV11-2	NA	TRBJ1-1	TGTGCCAGCAGAGTCACCGGGACTGAAGCTTTCTTT	CASRVTGTEAFF
TRBD1	TRBV23-1	NA	TRBJ2-7	TGCGCCAGCAGTCAATCGGAACAGGGGGAAACCTACGAGCAGTACTTC	CASSQSEQGETYEQYF
NA	TRBV5-4	few	TRBJ2-5	TGTGCCAGCGGCCAGGGCCGGGGGCAAGAGACCCAGTACTTC	CASGQGRGQETQYF
TRBD2	TRBV2	NA	TRBJ2-3	TGTGCCAGCGATGGGGCGGGAGGAAGCACAGATACGCAGTATTTT	CASDGAGGSTDTQYF
NA	TRBV4-2	NA	TRBJ1-2	TGTGCCAGCAGCCCTCAGGGGAACTATGGCTACACCTTC	CASSPQGNYGYTF
TRBD1	TRBV2	NA	TRBJ2-7	TGTGCCAGCAGTGACGGACAGGAGAGCTCCTACGAGCAGTACTTC	CASSDGQESSYEQYF
NA	TRBV19	NA	TRBJ2-3	TGTGCCAGTTCCCAAGGAGTTGGAGGACGCACAGATACGCAGTATTTT	CASSQGVGGRTDTQYF
NA	TRBV30	NA	TRBJ1-1	TGTGCCTGGAACAAAATGGGCGAAGGGAACACTGAAGCTTTCTTT	CAWNKMGEGNTEAFF